This T cell receptor beta chain was obtained from a study of cytotoxic CD8 clonotypes in ibrutinib-treated CLL. Study results and limitations: Pretreatment clonality was elevated relative to age-matched healthy donors and paralleled circulating CD8+ T-cell counts. Clonotypes that were public were uncommon, and they contracted or stayed stable on treatment.

Turning to this clone: Its antigen is not known.

Genomic DNA (around 2 micrograms) was obtained from cryopreserved PBMCs for construction of TCR beta libraries. The germline gives CDR1 SGHDN, CDR2 FVKESK. Between the trimmed V and J ends, which lost 6 bases and 6 bases, there was a span of 17 bases. The CDR3 runs to 14 residues. The intended depth for sequencing was 1 in 200,000 to 1 in 1 million T cells. Clones were read by immunoSEQ multiplex PCR, and TCRdb kept only the in-frame ones, dropping some. The data contain 50,000 or so clones, roughly three fifths of them singletons. The specimen was PBMCs, collected after 24 months of ibrutinib treatment. The rearrangement uses TRBV14 and TRBJ1-2; maybe TRBD1 (6 bases). The clonotype comes from a human donor with chronic lymphocytic leukemia. For the CDR3, the DNA is TGTGCCAGCAGTCTAGGTCCCACAGGGCATGGCTACACCTTC. This gives the protein CASSLGPTGHGYTF.